This TCR beta chain was captured by sequencing in a study of T-cell memory formation after mild COVID-19 (dated by TCRdb to about 2021). Study-wide context: Most TCR sequence clusters were specific to one of the two donors. T-cell clones expanding and contracting after mild COVID-19 in two donors were tracked by longitudinal TCRalpha and TCRbeta repertoire sequencing. Two young, previously healthy adult volunteers made up the cohort, one male and one female. The paper's findings and limits, for the study overall: Clones contracting from day 15 to 85 had balanced CD4/CD8 phenotypes, while a second wave expanding from day 15 to 37 was biased towards CD4+. The detection of some responding clones in pre-infection memory suggests that pre-existing cross-reactive memory T cells joined the SARS-CoV-2 response. Contracting CD4+ clones were found mainly in CM and EM memory subsets, while CD8+ clones were enriched in EMRA. The study included only a couple of mild cases, and larger cohorts that include severe cases with pre-infection samples were judged to be necessary. SARS-CoV-2 specificity of the second-wave clones peaking on day 37 was not confirmed.

The instrument was an Illumina NovaSeq 6000. cDNA libraries for TCRalpha and TCRbeta were prepared by 5'RACE using constant-segment primers, with sample barcodes and unique molecular identifiers added. RNA was extracted from every sample with Trizol reagent. Libraries were amplified in two PCR steps, with a second sample barcode and Illumina TruSeq adapters added in the second step. Sequencing of libraries was performed on an Illumina NovaSeq with 2 x 150 bp paired-end reads. Per the authors' processing: Demultiplexing of reads and collapsing into UMI-guided consensus sequences were performed with migec v1.2.7. Using mixcr v2.1.11, UMI consensuses were aligned to TRA and TRB V and J templates and then assembled into clonotypes. A clonotype was counted as expanded or contracted only if both edgeR and NoisET called the change significant, with noise models trained on biological replicates. edgeR calls used a false discovery rate-adjusted p below 0.01 and a log2 fold-change threshold of 1. As an exploratory analysis of dynamics, max-normalized trajectories of the 1000 most abundant clonotypes were examined by PCA with hierarchical clustering. Separately sequenced CD4+ and CD8+ repertoires were used to assign the CD4 or CD8 phenotype of responding clones. The public reads were reprocessed in TCRdb via fastp at Q25 and MiXCR, keeping in-frame beta chains. Records with the same CDR3 protein are collapsed into one entry carrying the most frequent genes and DNA. The V and J calls reflect TCRdb's pipeline rather than the authors' work. The table for this sample lists 40,000 to 55,000 distinct CDR3 sequences; around 10% of them were counted only once. The ten largest clones take up approximately 25% of the sample.

Ficoll-Paque density gradient centrifugation was used to isolate PBMCs. Note on this clonotype: Its antigen is not yet known. Per-base quality was not reported, and no clone a single base away is much larger than it.

V is cut by 4 bases and J by 6 bases, and the space between the germline ends is 10 bases. The germline V gene encodes CDR1 SGHTA and CDR2 FQGNSA. The CDR3 spans 13 residues, from the cysteine through the phenylalanine. Of all the DNA, just the CDR3 is kept, 39 bases in frame from base 1. Sequencing input: PBMCs or a T cell subset sorted from them (not recorded which). The TCR comes from a man between 18 and 29 years old who had mild COVID-19 (a few samples of this study predate the infection). The sample titles of this study are shuffled in the database, so cell type and time point are left out; the donor was told from shared clones. The receptor chain draws on TRBV7-2 and TRBJ1-5, with the D gene too uncertain to name. The bases read TGTGCCAGCAGCTCAACTCCAGGTCAGCCCCAGCATTTT. Its protein product is CASSSTPGQPQHF.